This T cell receptor beta chain derives from a study of T cell repertoires in cytomegalovirus infection (dated by TCRdb to about 2019). Background on the whole study: Alongside well-studied HLA-B-restricted epitopes, the peptide stimulations were aimed at recently identified HLA-C-restricted CMV epitopes, whose presentation resists viral immunomodulation. Because public TCR beta signatures pointed to carriage of CMV infection together with the matching HLA type, the HLA type of each donor mattered for the analysis.

The treatment or condition label, read with the paper, signifies: in vitro stimulation with specific CMV peptide epitopes to enrich CMV-specific T cells. A word on this clonotype: The clone's antigen remains unknown. No per-base quality is available; no much larger clone lies one base away.

The reads were generated on an Illumina HiSeq 1500. TCRdb's own reprocessing of the public reads used fastp at Q25 and MiXCR and kept productive beta chains. Records with the same CDR3 protein are collapsed into one entry carrying the most frequent genes and DNA. The sample table records about 830,000 distinct CDR3 sequences; 30% to 35% of these occur just once. Roughly an eighth of the sample rests with the top ten. Beyond this particular receptor, the publication reports: The ex vivo response was dominated by HLA-C-restricted CMV-specific TCR beta clonotypes, which also provided the single most frequent clonotype in two of eight donors. In both this cohort and an independent cohort of 352 donors, the cumulative frequency of public TCR beta family members distinguished carriers of CMV infection plus the relevant HLA type.

CDR1 is given as MGHRA and CDR2 as YSYEKL, both from the germline V gene. Including cysteine and phenylalanine, the CDR3 has 15 amino acids. Only the CDR3 DNA is retained, 45 bases long and in frame from the first base. V is cut by 2 bases and J by 0 bases, and the space between the germline ends is 10 bases. The TCR originated in a human donor in good health (CMV status not recorded). Some clones in this sample may be carry-over from other donors' samples. The sequencing used cultured CD8+ T cells from PBMCs, collected from culture after CMV antigen stimulation. The chain is made from TRBV4-1 and TRBJ1-1; tentative D gene TRBD1, with 5 bases matching. CDR3 protein: CASSQLEGMNTEAFF. The DNA sequence reads TGCGCCAGCAGCCAACTCGAGGGGATGAACACTGAAGCTTTCTTT.